This T cell receptor (beta chain) was sequenced during a study of blood T cell repertoires in COVID-19. Study at large: Sites across the United States, Italy and Spain contributed samples from acute and convalescent COVID-19. The cDNA or gDNA used as material had been derived from T cells, B-cell-depleted T cells, or PBMCs.

Original analysis: The authors estimated nucleated cell counts from reference gene primer amplification. TCRdb keeps only in-frame clones here, not all; method: immunoSEQ multiplex PCR. That table is the source of V, J and clone size, and D and trimming were worked out from the DNA. Among tens of thousands of clones, 88% were seen once, and the ten largest hold under 7.5%. As regards this clone: In the same sample, other DNA sequences code for this CDR3.

Germline-derived CDR1 and CDR2 are SGHRS and YFSETQ. The V gene end was trimmed by 5 bases and the J gene end by 2 bases; junction bases not matched to a gene: 2. The CDR3 runs to 14 residues. The chain combines TRBV5-1 with TRBJ2-7; 12 bases are shared with TRBD2. This sequence originates from a woman at least 80 years old with acute or convalescent COVID-19. Material for sequencing was peripheral blood. The CDR3 coding sequence is TGCGCCAGCAGTCCTAGCGGGGGGGCCTACGAGCAGTACTTC. Encoded protein: CASSPSGGAYEQYF. The full variable domain, rest sourced from reference TRBV5-1 and TRBJ2-7, is KAGVTQTPRYLIKTRGQQVTLSCSPISGHRSVSWYQQTPGQGLQFLFEYFSETQRNKGNFPGRFSGRQFSNSRSEMNVSTLELGDSALYLCASSPSGGAYEQYFGPGTRLTVT.